In its sample, the clone carrying this T cell receptor beta chain was seen once. What it binds is not known. Treatment indicated: some 20 received Ad26.COV2.S at low or high dose, single or two shots; about 5 received placebo; per-sample allocation not given. Sampling took place 63 days after the first vaccine or placebo injection. This entry belongs to a study of Ad26.COV2.S vaccination and SARS-CoV-2 variants. Study outcomes and limitations: The analyses of TCR breadth and depth may have understated the size of total T cell responses. Breadth measured for non-spike TCRs was similar across vaccine and placebo recipients.

Germline loops: CDR1 MNHEY, CDR2 SMNVEV (reference sequence). Trimming stripped 8 bases from V and 7 bases from J, with 14 bases between. The CDR3 length is 13 residues. TCRdb's copy holds only in-frame clones and misses some; the assay was immunoSEQ multiplex PCR. The table lists 400,000 to 450,000 clones, about 90% of them singletons. The rearrangement links TRBV27 to TRBJ2-2; no definite D call. The sequencing used peripheral blood, collected in a trial of Ad26.COV2.S vaccine versus placebo. This clonotype was obtained from a person aged 18-65 years who received the Ad26.COV2.S COVID-19 vaccine or a placebo. The DNA for the CDR3 is TGTGCCAGCCTTCGGGCTACGAACGGGGAGCTGTTTTTT. Its translation: CASLRATNGELFF.